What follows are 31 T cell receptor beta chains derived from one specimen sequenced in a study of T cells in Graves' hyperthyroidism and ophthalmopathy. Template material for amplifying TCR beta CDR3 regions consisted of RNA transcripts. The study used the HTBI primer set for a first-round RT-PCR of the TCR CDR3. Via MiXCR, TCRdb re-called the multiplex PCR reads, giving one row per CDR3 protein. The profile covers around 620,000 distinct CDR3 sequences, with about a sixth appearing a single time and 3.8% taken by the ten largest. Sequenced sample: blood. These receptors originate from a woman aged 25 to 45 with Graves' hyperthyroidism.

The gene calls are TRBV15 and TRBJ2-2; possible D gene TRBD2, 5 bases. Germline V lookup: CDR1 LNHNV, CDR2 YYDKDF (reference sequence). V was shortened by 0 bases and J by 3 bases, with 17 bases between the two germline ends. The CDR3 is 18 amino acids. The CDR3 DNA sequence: TGTGCCACCAGCAGAGACAAGAGCAGGAGGAGGTACACCGGGGAGCTGTTTTTT. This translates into CATSRDKSRRRYTGELFF.

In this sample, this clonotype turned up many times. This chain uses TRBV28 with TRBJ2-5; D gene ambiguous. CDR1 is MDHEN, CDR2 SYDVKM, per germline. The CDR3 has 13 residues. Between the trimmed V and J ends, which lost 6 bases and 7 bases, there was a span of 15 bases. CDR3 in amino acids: CASRLRNPGTQYF. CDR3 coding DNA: TGTGCCAGCAGACTACGTAATCCGGGGACCCAGTACTTC.

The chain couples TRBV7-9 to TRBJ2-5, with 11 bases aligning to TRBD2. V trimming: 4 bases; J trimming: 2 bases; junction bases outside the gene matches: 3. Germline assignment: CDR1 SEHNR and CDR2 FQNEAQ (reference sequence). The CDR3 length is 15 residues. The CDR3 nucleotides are TGTGCCAGCAGCTGGGGACTAGCGGCTCAAGAGACCCAGTACTTC. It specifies CASSWGLAAQETQYF.

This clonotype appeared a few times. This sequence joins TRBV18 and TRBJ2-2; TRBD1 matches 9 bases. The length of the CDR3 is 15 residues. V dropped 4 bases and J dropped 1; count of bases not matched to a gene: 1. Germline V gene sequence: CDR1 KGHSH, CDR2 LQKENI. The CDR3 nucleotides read TGTGCCAGCTCACGACAGGGGGAGAACACCGGGGAGCTGTTTTTT. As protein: CASSRQGENTGELFF.

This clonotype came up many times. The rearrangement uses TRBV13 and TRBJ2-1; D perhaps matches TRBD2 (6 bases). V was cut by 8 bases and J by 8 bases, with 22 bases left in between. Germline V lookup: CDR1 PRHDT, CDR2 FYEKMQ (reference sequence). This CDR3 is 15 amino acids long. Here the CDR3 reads CASSRPYGGIHEQFF. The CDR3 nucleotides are TGTGCCAGCTCGAGGCCCTATGGCGGGATCCATGAGCAGTTCTTC. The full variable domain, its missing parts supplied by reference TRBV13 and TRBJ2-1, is AAGVIQSPRHLIKEKRETATLKCYPIPRHDTVYWYQQGPGQDPQFLISFYEKMQSDKGSIPDRFSAQQFSDYHSELNMSSLELGDSALYFCASSRPYGGIHEQFFGPGTRLTVL.

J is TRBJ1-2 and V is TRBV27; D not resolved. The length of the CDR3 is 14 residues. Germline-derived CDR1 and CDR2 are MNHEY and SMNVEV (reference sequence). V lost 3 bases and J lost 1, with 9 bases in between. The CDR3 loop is CASSFRFGNYGYTF. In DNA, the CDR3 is TGTGCCAGCAGTTTCCGTTTTGGTAACTATGGCTACACCTTC.

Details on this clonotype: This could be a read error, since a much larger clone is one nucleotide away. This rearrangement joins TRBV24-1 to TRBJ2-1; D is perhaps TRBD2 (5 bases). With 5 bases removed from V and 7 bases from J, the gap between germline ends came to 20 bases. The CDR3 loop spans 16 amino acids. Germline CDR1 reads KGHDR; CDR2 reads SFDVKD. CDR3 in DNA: TGTGCCACCAGTGTAGCGAGAGGGCCTTATTGGAATGAGCAGTTCTTC. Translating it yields CATSVARGPYWNEQFF.

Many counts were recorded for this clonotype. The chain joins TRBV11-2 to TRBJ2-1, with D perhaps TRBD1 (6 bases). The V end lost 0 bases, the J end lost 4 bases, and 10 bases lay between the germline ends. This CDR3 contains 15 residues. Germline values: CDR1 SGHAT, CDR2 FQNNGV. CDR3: CASSLDYQGYNEQFF. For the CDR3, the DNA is TGTGCCAGCAGCTTAGATTACCAGGGGTACAATGAGCAGTTCTTC.

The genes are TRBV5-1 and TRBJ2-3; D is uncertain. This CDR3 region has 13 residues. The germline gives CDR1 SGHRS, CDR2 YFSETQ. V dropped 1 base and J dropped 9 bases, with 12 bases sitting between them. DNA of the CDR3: TGCGCCAGCAGCTTGTCCGGGCAGATAACGCAGTATTTT. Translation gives CASSLSGQITQYF.

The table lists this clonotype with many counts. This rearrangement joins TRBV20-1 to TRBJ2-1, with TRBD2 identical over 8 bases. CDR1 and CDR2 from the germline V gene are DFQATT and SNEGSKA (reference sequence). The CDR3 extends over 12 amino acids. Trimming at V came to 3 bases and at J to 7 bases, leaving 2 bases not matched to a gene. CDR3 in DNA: TGCAGTGCTAGCCCGGGGGGGAATGAGCAGTTCTTC. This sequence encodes CSASPGGNEQFF.

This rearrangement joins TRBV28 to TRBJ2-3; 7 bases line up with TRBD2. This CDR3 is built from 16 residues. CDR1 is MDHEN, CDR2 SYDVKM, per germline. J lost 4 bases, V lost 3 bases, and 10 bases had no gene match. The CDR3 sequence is CASSFTSEGIADTQYF. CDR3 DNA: TGTGCCAGCAGTTTCACTAGCGAGGGTATAGCAGATACGCAGTATTTT.

CDR3 sequence: CASSIGNDYNEQFF. The CDR3 DNA reads as TGTGCCAGTAGTATCGGCAACGACTACAATGAGCAGTTCTTC. The rearrangement joins TRBV19 to TRBJ2-1, with no clear D. CDR3 length equals 14 residues. V lost 3 bases, J lost 3 bases, and 9 bases lay in between. The germline V gene has CDR1 LNHDA and CDR2 SQIVND (reference sequence).

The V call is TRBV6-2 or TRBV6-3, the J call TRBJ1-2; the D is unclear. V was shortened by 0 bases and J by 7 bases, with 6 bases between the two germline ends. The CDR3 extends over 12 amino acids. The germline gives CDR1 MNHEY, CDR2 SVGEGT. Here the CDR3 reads CASSYSYGGYTF. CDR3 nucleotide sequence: TGTGCCAGCAGTTACTCTTACGGTGGCTACACCTTC.

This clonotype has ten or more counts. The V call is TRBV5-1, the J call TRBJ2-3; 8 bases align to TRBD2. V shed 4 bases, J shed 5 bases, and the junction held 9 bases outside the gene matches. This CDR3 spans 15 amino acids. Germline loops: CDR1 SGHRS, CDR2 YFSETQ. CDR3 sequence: CASSHASAGVDTQYF. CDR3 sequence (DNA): TGCGCCAGCAGCCACGCATCAGCGGGAGTAGATACGCAGTATTTT. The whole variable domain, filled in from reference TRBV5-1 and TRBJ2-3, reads KAGVTQTPRYLIKTRGQQVTLSCSPISGHRSVSWYQQTPGQGLQFLFEYFSETQRNKGNFPGRFSGRQFSNSRSEMNVSTLELGDSALYLCASSHASAGVDTQYFGPGTRLTVL.

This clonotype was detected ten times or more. The CDR3 DNA sequence: TGTGCCAGCAGTGAAGCCATTCCCCTGGCTAGCGGATACTACGAGCAGTACTTC. Translation gives CASSEAIPLASGYYEQYF. The chain is built from TRBV6-1 and TRBJ2-7; 7 bases match TRBD2. J gave up 3 bases and V 0 bases, and 14 bases lay outside the gene matches. This CDR3 region has 18 residues. CDR1 is MNHNS, CDR2 SASEGT, per germline.

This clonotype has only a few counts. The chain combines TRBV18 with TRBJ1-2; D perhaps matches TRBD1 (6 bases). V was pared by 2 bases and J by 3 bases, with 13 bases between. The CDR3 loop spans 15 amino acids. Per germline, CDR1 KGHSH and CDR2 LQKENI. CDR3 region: CASSPRPGDDYGYTF. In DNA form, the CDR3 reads TGTGCCAGCTCACCAAGGCCAGGGGATGACTATGGCTACACCTTC.

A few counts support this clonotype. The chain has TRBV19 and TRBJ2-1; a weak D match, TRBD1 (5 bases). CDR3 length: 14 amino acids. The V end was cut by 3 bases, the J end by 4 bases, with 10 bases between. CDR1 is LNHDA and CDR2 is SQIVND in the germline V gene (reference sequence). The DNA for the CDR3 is TGTGCCAGTAGTATTCAGGGTATATACAATGAGCAGTTCTTC. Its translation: CASSIQGIYNEQFF.

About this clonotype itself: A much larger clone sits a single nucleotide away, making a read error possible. The CDR3 DNA follows: TGTGCCAGCAGCTCCCGGGGACTAGCGGGAGGGCCGGGTAACACCGGGGAGCTGTTTTTT. Protein: CASSSRGLAGGPGNTGELFF. This sequence joins TRBV7-8 and TRBJ2-2, with TRBD2 matching 16 bases. The V gene's germline CDR1 is SGHVS and CDR2 FQNEAQ. CDR3 length: 20 amino acids. Trimming took 4 bases from V and 2 from J; bases not matched to a gene: 10. The whole variable domain, remainder taken from reference TRBV7-8 and TRBJ2-2, is GAGVSQSPRYKVAKRGQDVALRCDPISGHVSLFWYQQALGQGPEFLTYFQNEAQLDKSGLPSDRFFAERPEGSVSTLKIQRTQQEDSAVYLCASSSRGLAGGPGNTGELFFGEGSRLTVL.

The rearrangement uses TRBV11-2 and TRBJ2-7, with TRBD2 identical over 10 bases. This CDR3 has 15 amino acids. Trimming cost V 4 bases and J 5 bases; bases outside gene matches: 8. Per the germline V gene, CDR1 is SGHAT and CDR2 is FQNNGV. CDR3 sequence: CASSSGGLAGDEQYF. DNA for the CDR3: TGTGCCAGCAGCTCAGGAGGGCTAGCGGGAGACGAGCAGTACTTC.

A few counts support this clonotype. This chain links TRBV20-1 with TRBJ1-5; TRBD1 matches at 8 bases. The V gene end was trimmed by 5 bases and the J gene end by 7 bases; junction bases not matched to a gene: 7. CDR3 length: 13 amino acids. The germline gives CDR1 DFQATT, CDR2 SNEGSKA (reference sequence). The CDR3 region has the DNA TGCAGTGCTTGGACAGGGTTCGGGCAGCCCCAGCATTTT. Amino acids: CSAWTGFGQPQHF.

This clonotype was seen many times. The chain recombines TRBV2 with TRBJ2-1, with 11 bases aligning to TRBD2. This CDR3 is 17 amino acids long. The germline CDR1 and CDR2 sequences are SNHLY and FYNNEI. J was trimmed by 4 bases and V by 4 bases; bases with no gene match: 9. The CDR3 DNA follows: TGTGCCAGCAGTGCCAGTGGGACTAGCGGCATTTACAATGAGCAGTTCTTC. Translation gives CASSASGTSGIYNEQFF.

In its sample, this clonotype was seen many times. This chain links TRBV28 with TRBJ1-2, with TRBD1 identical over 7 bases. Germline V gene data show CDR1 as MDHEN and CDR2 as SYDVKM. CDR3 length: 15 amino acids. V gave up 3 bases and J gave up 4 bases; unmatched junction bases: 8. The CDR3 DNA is TGTGCCAGCAGTTTCCAGGGGGGTTTGGGCTATGGCTACACCTTC. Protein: CASSFQGGLGYGYTF.

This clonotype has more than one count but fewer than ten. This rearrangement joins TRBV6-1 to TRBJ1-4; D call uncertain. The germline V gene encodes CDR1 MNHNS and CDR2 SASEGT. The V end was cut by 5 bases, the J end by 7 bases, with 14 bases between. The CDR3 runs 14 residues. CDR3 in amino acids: CASSPLNAAEKLFF. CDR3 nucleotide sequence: TGTGCCAGCAGTCCCCTTAACGCAGCTGAAAAACTGTTTTTT.

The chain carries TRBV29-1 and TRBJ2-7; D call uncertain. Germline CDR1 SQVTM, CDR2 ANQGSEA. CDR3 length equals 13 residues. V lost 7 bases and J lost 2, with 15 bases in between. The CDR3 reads CSDLILAPYEQYF. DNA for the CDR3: TGCAGCGACCTTATATTGGCTCCCTACGAGCAGTACTTC.

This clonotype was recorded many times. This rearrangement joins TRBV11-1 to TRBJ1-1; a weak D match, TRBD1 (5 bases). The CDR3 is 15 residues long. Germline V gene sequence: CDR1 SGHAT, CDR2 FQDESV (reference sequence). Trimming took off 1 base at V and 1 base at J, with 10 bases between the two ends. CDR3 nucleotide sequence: TGTGCCAGCAGCTTAGGCGGGACCGAGAACACTGAAGCTTTCTTT. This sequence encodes CASSLGGTENTEAFF.

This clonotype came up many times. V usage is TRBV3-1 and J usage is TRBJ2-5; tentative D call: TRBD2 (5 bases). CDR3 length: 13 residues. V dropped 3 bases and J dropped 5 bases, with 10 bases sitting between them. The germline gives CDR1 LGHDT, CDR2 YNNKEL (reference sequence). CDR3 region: CASSQMGAETQYF. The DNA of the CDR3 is TGTGCCAGCAGCCAGATGGGAGCGGAGACCCAGTACTTC.

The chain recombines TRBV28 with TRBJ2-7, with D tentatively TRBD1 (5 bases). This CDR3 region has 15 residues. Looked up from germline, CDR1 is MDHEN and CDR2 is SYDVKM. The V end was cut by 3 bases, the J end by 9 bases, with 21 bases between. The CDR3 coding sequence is TGTGCCAGCAGTTTTTCTAGGGGTACTACGCACGGGCAGTACTTC. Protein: CASSFSRGTTHGQYF.

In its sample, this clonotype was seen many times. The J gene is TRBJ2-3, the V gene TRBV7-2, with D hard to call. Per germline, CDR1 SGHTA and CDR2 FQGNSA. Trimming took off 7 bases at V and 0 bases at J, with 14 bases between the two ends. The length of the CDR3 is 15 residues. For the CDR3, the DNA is TGTGCCAGCACCACAAGCCGGTCTAGCACAGATACGCAGTATTTT. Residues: CASTTSRSSTDTQYF.

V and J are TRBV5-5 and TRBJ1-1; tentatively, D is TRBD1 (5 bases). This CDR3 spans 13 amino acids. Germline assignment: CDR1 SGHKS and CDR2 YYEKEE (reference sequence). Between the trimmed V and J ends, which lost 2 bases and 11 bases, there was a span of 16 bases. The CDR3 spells CASSFGGVQWAFF. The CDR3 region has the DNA TGTGCCAGCAGCTTTGGAGGGGTACAGTGGGCTTTCTTT.

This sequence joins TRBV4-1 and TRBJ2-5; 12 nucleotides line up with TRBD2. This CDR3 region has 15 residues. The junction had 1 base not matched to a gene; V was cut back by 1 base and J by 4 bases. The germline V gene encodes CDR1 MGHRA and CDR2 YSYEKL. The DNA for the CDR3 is TGCGCCAGCAGCCAAGTGGGACTAGCGGGAGAGACCCAGTACTTC. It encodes CASSQVGLAGETQYF.

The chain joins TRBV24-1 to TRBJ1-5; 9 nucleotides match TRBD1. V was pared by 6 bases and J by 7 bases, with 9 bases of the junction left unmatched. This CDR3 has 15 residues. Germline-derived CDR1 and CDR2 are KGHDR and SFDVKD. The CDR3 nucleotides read TGTGCCACCAGTAGTGGACAGGGGCCTAAACAGCCCCAGCATTTT. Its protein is CATSSGQGPKQPQHF.